The rows below give T cell receptor beta chains drawn from one sample of a study of somatic mutations in cytotoxic T cells in rheumatoid arthritis. The protocol was immunoSEQ multiplex PCR, while the TCRdb copy is restricted to in-frame clones and leaves out a portion. The sample shows fewer than 20,000 clones, around 79% of them seen only once. The sample comprised CD8+ T cells sorted from blood. Source of these receptors: an adult with rheumatoid arthritis. Both conserved end residues are part of each CDR3. The order of the fields is D gene, V gene, clone size, J gene, CDR3 protein, CDR3 DNA. D genes are given only for firm matches. Rows may omit the clone size; those that give it use once, few, many or a size class.

.	TRBV2	.	TRBJ2-1	CASSEGQVAPSEQFF	TGTGCCAGCAGTGAAGGTCAGGTAGCGCCAAGTGAGCAGTTCTTC
TRBD1	TRBV29-1	.	TRBJ1-2	CSALNPRQGAGYGYTF	TGCAGCGCCTTGAACCCTAGACAGGGCGCCGGCTATGGCTACACCTTC
.	TRBV6-1	.	TRBJ1-2	CASTWPENGYTF	TGTGCCAGCACTTGGCCTGAGAATGGCTACACCTTC
.	TRBV7-8	few	TRBJ1-1	CASSQGNTEAFF	TGTGCCAGCAGTCAAGGGAACACTGAAGCTTTCTTT
TRBD2	TRBV6-6	.	TRBJ2-5	CASSSLAGGPETQYF	TGTGCCAGCAGTTCCCTAGCGGGGGGGCCAGAGACCCAGTACTTC
.	TRBV5-1	few	TRBJ2-7	CASSLAGGSREQYF	TGCGCCAGCAGCTTGGCTGGGGGGAGCAGGGAGCAGTACTTC
.	TRBV5-1	.	TRBJ2-7	CASSFGSPGEQYF	TGCGCCAGCAGCTTCGGATCGCCGGGCGAGCAGTACTTC
.	TRBV7-8	few	TRBJ1-2	CASSLAGSTNYGYTF	TGTGCCAGCAGCTTAGCAGGAAGTACTAACTATGGCTACACCTTC
.	TRBV5-8	.	TRBJ1-5	CASSLGRLDQPQHF	TGTGCCAGCAGCTTGGGGCGGCTAGATCAGCCCCAGCATTTT
.	TRBV9	.	TRBJ2-3	CASSVGAPGDF	TGTGCCAGCAGCGTAGGGGCCCCAGGAGATTTT
.	TRBV4-1	.	TRBJ2-7	CASSQESTGSSYEQYF	TGCGCCAGCAGCCAAGAGAGTACAGGGAGCTCCTACGAGCAGTACTTC
.	TRBV6-1	.	TRBJ1-5	CASSDLWVMGSMAQHF	TGTGCCAGCAGTGATCTCTGGGTCATGGGATCAATGGCCCAGCATTTT
.	TRBV6-1	.	TRBJ1-1	CASSEARGANTEAFF	TGTGCCAGCAGTGAAGCGAGGGGGGCGAACACTGAAGCTTTCTTT
TRBD1	TRBV19	.	TRBJ1-1	CASSPGTGGYTEAFF	TGTGCCAGTAGTCCGGGAACAGGGGGCTACACTGAAGCTTTCTTT
TRBD1	TRBV5-5	.	TRBJ1-2	CASCPWGTDYGYTF	TGTGCCAGCTGTCCCTGGGGGACAGACTATGGCTACACCTTC
.	TRBV6-6	.	TRBJ2-2	CASRKGNTGELFF	TGTGCCAGCAGAAAGGGGAACACCGGGGAGCTGTTTTTT
.	TRBV4-3	.	TRBJ1-3	CASSFGQTEGNTIYF	TGCGCCAGCAGCTTCGGACAGACCGAGGGAAACACCATATATTTT
.	TRBV6-5	.	TRBJ2-7	CASSLGGGTYEQYF	TGTGCCAGCAGTTTGGGTGGCGGTACCTACGAGCAGTACTTC
.	TRBV5-6	few	TRBJ2-7	CASSLGPEQYF	TGTGCCAGCAGCCTCGGACCCGAGCAGTACTTC
TRBD1	TRBV25-1	.	TRBJ2-5	CASSDRTGGGETQYF	TGTGCCAGCAGTGATCGCACAGGGGGCGGTGAGACCCAGTACTTC
.	TRBV9	.	TRBJ2-3	CASSPWGGDTQYF	TGTGCCAGCAGCCCTTGGGGTGGTGATACGCAGTATTTT
.	TRBV30	.	TRBJ1-2	CAWSVGALAGGYTF	TGTGCCTGGAGTGTAGGGGCCCTGGCTGGGGGCTACACCTTC
.	TRBV27	.	TRBJ1-5	CASSLYPLAGENQPQHF	TGTGCCAGCAGTTTATACCCCTTGGCCGGGGAAAATCAGCCCCAGCATTTT
.	TRBV6-6	.	TRBJ2-7	CASSYRVHYEQYF	TGTGCCAGCAGTTACCGGGTACACTACGAGCAGTACTTC
TRBD2	TRBV7-9	.	TRBJ2-1	CASSPNVWLAGGSDEQFF	TGTGCCAGCAGCCCGAACGTTTGGCTAGCGGGAGGGTCGGATGAGCAGTTCTTC
.	TRBV27	.	TRBJ1-5	CASSLFGGTDQPQHF	TGTGCCAGCAGTTTATTCGGGGGGACCGATCAGCCCCAGCATTTT
.	TRBV2	.	TRBJ2-7	CASSEWGGPMYEQYF	TGTGCCAGCAGTGAATGGGGGGGCCCGATGTACGAGCAGTACTTC
.	TRBV2	.	TRBJ2-7	CASSEGPEQYF	TGTGCCAGCAGTGAGGGGCCCGAGCAGTACTTC
.	TRBV11-2	few	TRBJ1-2	CASSLEPHGSYGYTF	TGTGCCAGCAGCTTAGAGCCACACGGGAGCTATGGCTACACCTTC
.	TRBV7-9	.	TRBJ1-5	CASSLGQVGNQPQHF	TGTGCCAGCAGCTTAGGACAGGTCGGCAATCAGCCCCAGCATTTT
TRBD1	TRBV6-5	once	TRBJ1-5	CASSAGTGINQPQHF	TGTGCCAGCAGTGCCGGGACAGGGATCAATCAGCCCCAGCATTTT
TRBD2	TRBV9	once	TRBJ2-6	CASSAASGGGSSSGANVLTF	TGTGCCAGCAGCGCCGCTAGCGGGGGGGGTTCCTCCTCTGGGGCCAACGTCCTGACTTTC
.	TRBV7-6	.	TRBJ1-4	CASSLGGGNNEKLFF	TGTGCCAGCAGCTTAGGGGGGGGAAATAATGAAAAACTGTTTTTT
.	TRBV19	.	TRBJ1-4	CASSIEGGLATNEKLFF	TGTGCCAGTAGTATAGAAGGGGGGCTGGCAACTAATGAAAAACTGTTTTTT
TRBD1	TRBV28	.	TRBJ1-5	CASSFSTGIGQPQHF	TGTGCCAGCAGTTTTTCGACAGGGATAGGTCAGCCCCAGCATTTT
.	TRBV14	.	TRBJ1-2	CASSQESGGYGYTF	TGTGCCAGCAGCCAAGAATCAGGCGGTTATGGCTACACCTTC
.	TRBV5-4	.	TRBJ1-4	CASSRRTDTNEKLFF	TGTGCCAGCAGCCGCCGGACAGATACTAATGAAAAACTGTTTTTT
.	TRBV5-1	.	TRBJ1-1	CASSPPGMNTEAFF	TGCGCCAGCAGCCCCCCGGGAATGAACACTGAAGCTTTCTTT
TRBD2	TRBV4-2	.	TRBJ2-7	CASSTLAGGAYEQYF	TGTGCCAGCAGCACCCTAGCGGGGGGAGCCTACGAGCAGTACTTC
.	TRBV7-2	.	TRBJ2-5	CASSLFFGSQETQYF	TGTGCCAGCAGCTTATTCTTCGGATCACAAGAGACCCAGTACTTC
TRBD1	TRBV7-8	.	TRBJ2-2	CASSLGQANTGELFF	TGTGCCAGCAGCTTGGGACAGGCGAACACCGGGGAGCTGTTTTTT
.	TRBV29-1	.	TRBJ2-1	CSVDGLEVYNEQFF	TGCAGCGTTGATGGGTTGGAGGTTTACAATGAGCAGTTCTTC
TRBD1	TRBV5-1	.	TRBJ2-7	CASTPGQGYEQYF	TGCGCCAGCACTCCGGGACAGGGCTACGAGCAGTACTTC
.	TRBV7-3	.	TRBJ1-1	CASSYSYRESTEAFF	TGTGCCAGCAGCTATTCTTACAGGGAGAGCACTGAAGCTTTCTTT
TRBD2	TRBV29-1	.	TRBJ2-3	CSVEGLAGVYF	TGCAGCGTTGAGGGCCTAGCGGGCGTCTATTTT
TRBD2	TRBV6-4	.	TRBJ2-1	CASSAIAGGGDEQFF	TGTGCCAGCAGCGCTATAGCGGGAGGGGGGGATGAGCAGTTCTTC
TRBD2	TRBV7-6	.	TRBJ2-1	CASSQYSTSGESYNEQFF	TGTGCCAGCAGCCAATACTCGACTAGCGGGGAGTCCTACAATGAGCAGTTCTTC
.	TRBV6-4	.	TRBJ1-2	CASSENEGGLIYGYTF	TGTGCCAGCAGTGAAAATGAAGGAGGGCTAATCTATGGCTACACCTTC
TRBD1	TRBV6-1	.	TRBJ1-5	CASSEGDSGGKSQHF	TGTGCCAGCAGTGAGGGGGACAGCGGAGGCAAGTCCCAGCATTTT
.	TRBV7-9	.	TRBJ1-5	CASSPSAQGFAQPQHF	TGTGCCAGCAGCCCGTCGGCGCAGGGGTTTGCCCAGCCCCAGCATTTT
.	TRBV7-8	.	TRBJ2-2	CASSLLGYGELFF	TGTGCCAGCAGCTTACTAGGATACGGGGAGCTGTTTTTT
.	TRBV10-3	.	TRBJ2-2	CAISDRSSANGELFF	TGTGCCATCAGTGATCGGTCTAGCGCGAACGGGGAGCTGTTTTTT
TRBD1	TRBV29-1	few	TRBJ2-7	CSVGRQGSGYEQYF	TGCAGCGTGGGAAGACAGGGAAGTGGCTACGAGCAGTACTTC